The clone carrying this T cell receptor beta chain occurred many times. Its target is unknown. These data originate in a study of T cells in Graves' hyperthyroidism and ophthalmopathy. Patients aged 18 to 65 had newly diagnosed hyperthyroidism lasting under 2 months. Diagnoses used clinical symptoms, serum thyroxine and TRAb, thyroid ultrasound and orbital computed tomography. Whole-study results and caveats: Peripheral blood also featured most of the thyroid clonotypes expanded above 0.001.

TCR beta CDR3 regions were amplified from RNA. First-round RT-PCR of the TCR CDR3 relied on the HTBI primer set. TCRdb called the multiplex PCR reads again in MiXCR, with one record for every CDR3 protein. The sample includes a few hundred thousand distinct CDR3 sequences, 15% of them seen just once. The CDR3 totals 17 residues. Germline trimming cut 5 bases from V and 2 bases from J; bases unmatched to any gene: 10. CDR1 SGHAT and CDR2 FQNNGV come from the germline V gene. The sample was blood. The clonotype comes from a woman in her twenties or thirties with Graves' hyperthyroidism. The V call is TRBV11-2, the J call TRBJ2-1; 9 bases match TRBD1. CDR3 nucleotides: TGTGCCAGCAGCGACATACAGGGGGCGGGGGCCTACAATGAGCAGTTCTTC. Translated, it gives CASSDIQGAGAYNEQFF.